This section outlines one TCR beta chain sequence together with its context. The data originate from a study of blood T cell repertoires in COVID-19. Study details: The United States, Italy and Spain supplied acute and convalescent COVID-19 samples.

TCRdb's copy holds only in-frame clones and misses some; the assay was immunoSEQ multiplex PCR. The sample holds about 64,000 clones; 70% to 90% are singletons and the top ten take approximately 3.9%. Sample: peripheral blood. The receptor was derived from a man between 65 and 80 years old with acute or convalescent COVID-19.

The CDR3 loop reads CASSLTQNTEAFF. The CDR3 region has the DNA TGTGCCAGCAGCTTAACTCAGAACACTGAAGCTTTCTTT. This chain joins TRBV7-9 and TRBJ1-1; D is undetermined. The CDR3 loop spans 13 amino acids. Trimming cost V 2 bases and J 1 base, with 5 bases left between them. The germline CDR1 and CDR2 sequences are SEHNR and FQNEAQ (reference sequence).